This TCR beta chain was captured by sequencing in a study of T cells after yellow fever vaccination. Broader study findings: The secondary T-cell response peaked on day 5, not day 15, but was weaker. Only a small proportion of the clonotypes turned up in both the CD4 and the CD8 compartments, likely arising from convergent recombination.

5'RACE template switching generated TCR cDNA, adding a universal primer site and UMIs. TCRdb analysed the 5' RACE reads with MiXCR anew, one entry per CDR3 protein. The data contain 350,000 or so distinct CDR3 sequences, roughly 8% of them seen just once; the ten biggest clones take up approximately 16%. About this clonotype: What it recognizes is unknown.

The length of the CDR3 is 16 residues. Trimming pared 0 bases from V and 7 bases from J, leaving 14 bases between. Germline loops: CDR1 SGHRS, CDR2 YFSETQ. This rearrangement joins TRBV5-1 to TRBJ1-6, with unresolved D. The TCR comes from a man younger than 35 who received the YFV17D yellow fever vaccine. The material was PBMCs, obtained 45 days after the first yellow fever vaccination. CDR3 amino acids: CASSLGPDKKNSPLHF. DNA of the CDR3: TGCGCCAGCAGCTTGGGACCAGACAAGAAGAATTCACCCCTCCACTTT.